This TCR beta chain was profiled in a study of blood T cells in healthy people across ages. CDR1 LGHNA and CDR2 YNFKEQ come from the germline V gene. The CDR3 has 17 residues. Trimming cost V 1 base and J 3 bases, with 17 bases left between them. It was with a sample-barcoded 5' primer and a J-beta primer mix that a second PCR of roughly 7 to 12 cycles was run. A single record per CDR3 protein comes from TCRdb applying MiXCR to the 5' RACE reads. The table lists about 1.1 million distinct CDR3 sequences, approximately 38% of them singletons. The V and J genes are TRBV4-2 and TRBJ2-3; TRBD2 is a possible D gene (6 bases). This receptor was taken from a man between 18 and 35 years old in good health. The sequencing input was blood. In DNA, the CDR3 is TGTGCCAGCAGCCAAGGGCCGCCGGGGGTGGCTACAGATACGCAGTATTTT. It encodes CASSQGPPGVATDTQYF.